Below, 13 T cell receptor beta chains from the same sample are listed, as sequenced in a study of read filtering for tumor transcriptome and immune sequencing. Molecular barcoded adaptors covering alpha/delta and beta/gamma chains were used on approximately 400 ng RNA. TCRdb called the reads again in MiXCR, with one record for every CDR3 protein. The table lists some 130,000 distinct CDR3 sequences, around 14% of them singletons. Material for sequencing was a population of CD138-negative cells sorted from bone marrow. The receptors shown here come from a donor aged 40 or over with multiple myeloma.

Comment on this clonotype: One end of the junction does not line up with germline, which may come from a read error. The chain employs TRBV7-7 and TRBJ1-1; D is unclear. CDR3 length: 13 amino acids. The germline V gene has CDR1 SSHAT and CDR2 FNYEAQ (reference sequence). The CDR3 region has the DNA TGCGCCAGCAGCTGCAGCGCTAACACTGAAGCTTTCTTT. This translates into CASSCSANTEAFF.

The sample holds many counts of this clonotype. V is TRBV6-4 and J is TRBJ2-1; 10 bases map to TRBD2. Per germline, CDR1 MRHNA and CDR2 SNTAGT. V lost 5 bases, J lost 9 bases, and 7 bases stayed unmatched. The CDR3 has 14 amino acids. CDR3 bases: TGTGCCAGCAGTATAGAAAGCGGGAGGGGTGAGCAGTTCTTC. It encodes CASSIESGRGEQFF.

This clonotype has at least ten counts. The CDR3 reads CASSWGQGGNQPQHF. CDR3 sequence (DNA): TGTGCCAGCAGCTGGGGACAGGGAGGCAATCAGCCCCAGCATTTT. This chain joins TRBV5-6 and TRBJ1-5, with 9 bases matching TRBD1. The ends lost 3 bases at V and 2 bases at J; junction bases unmatched: 3. The germline gives CDR1 SGHDT, CDR2 YYEEEE. This CDR3 has 15 residues.

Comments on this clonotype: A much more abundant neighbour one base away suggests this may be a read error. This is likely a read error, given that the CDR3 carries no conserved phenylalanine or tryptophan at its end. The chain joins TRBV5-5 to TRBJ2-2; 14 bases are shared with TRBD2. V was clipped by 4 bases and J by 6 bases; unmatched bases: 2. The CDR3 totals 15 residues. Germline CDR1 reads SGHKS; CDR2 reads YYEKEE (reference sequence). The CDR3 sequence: CASSPGLAGAGELFS. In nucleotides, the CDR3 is TGTGCCAGCAGCCCGGGACTAGCGGGAGCCGGGGAGCTGTTTTCT.

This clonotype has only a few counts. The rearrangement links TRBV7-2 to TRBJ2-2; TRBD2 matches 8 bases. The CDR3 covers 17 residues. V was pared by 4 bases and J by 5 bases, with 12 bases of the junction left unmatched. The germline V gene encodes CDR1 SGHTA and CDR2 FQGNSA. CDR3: CASSSIGGAGETGELFF. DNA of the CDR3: TGTGCCAGCAGCTCGATCGGGGGAGCGGGAGAGACCGGGGAGCTGTTTTTT.

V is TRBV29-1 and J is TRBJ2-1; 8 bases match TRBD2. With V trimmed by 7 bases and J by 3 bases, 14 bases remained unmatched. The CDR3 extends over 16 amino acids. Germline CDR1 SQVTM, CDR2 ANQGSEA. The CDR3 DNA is TGCAGCGATGATAGGGGAGCGGGAGTTGTCTACAATGAGCAGTTCTTC. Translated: CSDDRGAGVVYNEQFF.

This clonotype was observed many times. In DNA form, the CDR3 reads TGTGCCAGCAGTTCCCCCTCCGGCGGCTACGAGCAGTACTTC. Encoded protein: CASSSPSGGYEQYF. The V gene is TRBV6-2 or TRBV6-3, the J gene TRBJ2-7; D remains unclear. This CDR3 is built from 14 residues. Germline values: CDR1 MNHEY, CDR2 SVGEGT. Deletions cut 4 bases from V and 3 bases from J, with 13 bases between.

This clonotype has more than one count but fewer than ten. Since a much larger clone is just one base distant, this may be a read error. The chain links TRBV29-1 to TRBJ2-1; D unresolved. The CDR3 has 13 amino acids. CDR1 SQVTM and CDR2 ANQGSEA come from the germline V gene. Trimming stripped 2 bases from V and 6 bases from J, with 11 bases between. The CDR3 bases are TGCAGCGTTGAACAACGGAACAGCAATGAGCAGTTCTTC. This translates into CSVEQRNSNEQFF.

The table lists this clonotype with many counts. The DNA of the CDR3 is TGTGCCAGCAGCGTCCGAGTTAGCGGGAGTTACAATGAGCAGTTCTTC. Protein: CASSVRVSGSYNEQFF. The V call is TRBV9, the J call TRBJ2-1, with 9 bases lining up with TRBD2. Germline V lookup: CDR1 SGDLS, CDR2 YYNGEE. After removal of 2 bases from V and 4 bases from J, the junction contained 7 bases not matched to a gene. The CDR3 is 16 amino acids.

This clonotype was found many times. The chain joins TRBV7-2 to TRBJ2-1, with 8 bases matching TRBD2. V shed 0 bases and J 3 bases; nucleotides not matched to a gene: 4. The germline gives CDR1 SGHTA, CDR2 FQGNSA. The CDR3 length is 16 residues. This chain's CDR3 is CASSLASSGDYNEQFF. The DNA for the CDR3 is TGTGCCAGCAGCTTAGCGAGTAGCGGGGACTACAATGAGCAGTTCTTC.

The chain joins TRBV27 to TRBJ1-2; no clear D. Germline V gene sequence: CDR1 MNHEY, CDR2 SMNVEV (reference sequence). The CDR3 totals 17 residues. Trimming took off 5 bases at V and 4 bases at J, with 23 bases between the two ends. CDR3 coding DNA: TGTGCCAGCAGTCAACTCCGTCAGACCATTCCCCTCTATGGCTACACCTTC. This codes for CASSQLRQTIPLYGYTF.

For the CDR3, the DNA is TGTGCCATCACCCGGGGTGGCGACAATGAGCAGTTCTTC. As protein: CAITRGGDNEQFF. The chain carries TRBV10-3 and TRBJ2-1, with D perhaps TRBD2 (5 bases). The CDR3 is made up of 13 amino acids. The germline V gene encodes CDR1 ENHRY and CDR2 SYGVKD. Trimming pared 7 bases from V and 5 bases from J, leaving 12 bases between.

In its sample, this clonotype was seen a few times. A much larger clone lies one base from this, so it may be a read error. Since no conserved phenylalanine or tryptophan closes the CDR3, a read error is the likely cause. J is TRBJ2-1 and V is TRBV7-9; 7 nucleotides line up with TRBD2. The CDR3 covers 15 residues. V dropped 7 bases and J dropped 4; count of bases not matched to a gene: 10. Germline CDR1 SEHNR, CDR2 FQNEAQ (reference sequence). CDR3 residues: CASTPGTKTYNEQFL. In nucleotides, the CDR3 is TGTGCCAGCACCCCCGGGACTAAGACTTACAATGAGCAGTTCCTC.